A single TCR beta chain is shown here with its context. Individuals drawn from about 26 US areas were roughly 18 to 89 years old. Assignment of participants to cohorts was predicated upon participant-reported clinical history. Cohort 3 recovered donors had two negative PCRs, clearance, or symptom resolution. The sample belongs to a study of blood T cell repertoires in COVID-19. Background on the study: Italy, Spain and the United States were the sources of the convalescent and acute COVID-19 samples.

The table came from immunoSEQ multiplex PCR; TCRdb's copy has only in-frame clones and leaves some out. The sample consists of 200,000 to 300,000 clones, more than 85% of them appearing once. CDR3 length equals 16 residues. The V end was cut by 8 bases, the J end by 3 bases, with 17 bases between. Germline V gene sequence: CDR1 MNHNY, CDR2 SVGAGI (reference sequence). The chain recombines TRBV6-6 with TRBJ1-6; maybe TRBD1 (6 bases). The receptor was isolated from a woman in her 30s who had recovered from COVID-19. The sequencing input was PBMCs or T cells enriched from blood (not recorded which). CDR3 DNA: TGTGCCAGCTTACCGGACAGCACCTTCTATAATTCACCCCTCCACTTT. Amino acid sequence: CASLPDSTFYNSPLHF.